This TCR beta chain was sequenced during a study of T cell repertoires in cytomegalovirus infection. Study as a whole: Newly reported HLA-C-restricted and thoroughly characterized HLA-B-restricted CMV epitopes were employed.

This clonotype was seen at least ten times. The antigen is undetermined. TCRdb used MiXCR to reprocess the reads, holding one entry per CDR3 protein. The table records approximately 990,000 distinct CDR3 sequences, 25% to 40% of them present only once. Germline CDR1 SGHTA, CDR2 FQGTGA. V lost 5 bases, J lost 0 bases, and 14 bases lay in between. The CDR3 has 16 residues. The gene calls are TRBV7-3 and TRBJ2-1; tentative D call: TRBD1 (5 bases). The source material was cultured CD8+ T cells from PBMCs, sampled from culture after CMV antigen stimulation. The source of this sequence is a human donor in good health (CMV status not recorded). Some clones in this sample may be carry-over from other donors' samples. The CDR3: CASSPESRASYNEQFF. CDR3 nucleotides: TGTGCCAGCAGCCCAGAGTCCAGGGCCTCCTACAATGAGCAGTTCTTC.